This passage covers 29 T cell receptor beta chains from one sample sequenced in a study of CD8+CD57+ T cells in acquired aplastic anemia. Genomic DNA, serving as template, underwent TCR beta VDJ and CDR3 profiling. TCRdb reprocessed the reads with MiXCR, giving one entry per CDR3 protein. Of approximately 160,000 distinct CDR3 sequences detected, approximately 40% appear once; the ten largest clones hold 0.85% to 1.3%. Sequencing was carried out using sorted CD4+, CD8+, or CD8+CD57+ T cells (not recorded which) from PBMCs. The receptors were gathered from a human donor in good health.

V usage is TRBV10-3 and J usage is TRBJ2-1; 8 nucleotides agree with TRBD2. CDR3 size: 13 residues. The V segment lost 6 bases and the J segment 6 bases; nucleotides outside the gene matches: 4. Per the germline V gene, CDR1 is ENHRY and CDR2 is SYGVKD. The CDR3 spells CAIRETSANEQFF. The DNA of the CDR3 is TGTGCCATCAGGGAGACTAGCGCCAATGAGCAGTTCTTC.

This clonotype was observed a handful of times. The chain carries TRBV12-5 and TRBJ1-2; D not resolved. V lost 4 bases and J 4 bases, leaving 13 bases between the germline ends. Germline CDR1 reads LGHNT; CDR2 reads FRNRAP. This CDR3 has 14 residues. Here the CDR3 reads CASGSGLLPYGYTF. The CDR3 nucleotides read TGTGCTAGTGGTTCCGGCCTCCTCCCCTATGGCTACACCTTC.

This clonotype appeared a few times. The V gene is TRBV29-1, the J gene TRBJ1-4; TRBD1 agrees at 7 bases. CDR1 and CDR2 from the germline V gene are SQVTM and ANQGSEA. There are 13 residues in the CDR3. Trimming cost V 6 bases and J 7 bases; bases outside gene matches: 8. CDR3 amino acids: CSVGINRGEKLFF. The CDR3 DNA sequence: TGCAGCGTCGGGATAAACAGGGGTGAAAAACTGTTTTTT.

This clonotype was detected ten times or more. The rearrangement uses TRBV2 and TRBJ2-4; D gene unclear. CDR3 length equals 15 residues. Germline V CDR1 and CDR2: SNHLY, FYNNEI. V lost 3 bases to trimming and J lost 0 bases, with 9 bases between them. CDR3 protein: CASSDKAVAKNIQYF. CDR3 nucleotides: TGTGCCAGCAGTGACAAGGCCGTAGCCAAAAACATTCAGTACTTC. Complete variable domain (other parts from reference TRBV2 and TRBJ2-4): EPEVTQTPSHQVTQMGQEVILRCVPISNHLYFYWYRQILGQKVEFLVSFYNNEISEKSEIFDDQFSVERPDGSNFTLKIRSTKLEDSAMYFCASSDKAVAKNIQYFGAGTRLSVL.

This clonotype was counted a single time. The chain links TRBV10-3 to TRBJ2-7, with 11 bases fitting TRBD2. With 10 bases clipped from V and 5 bases from J, the junction kept 10 bases outside the gene matches. The CDR3 runs 14 residues. Germline CDR1 and CDR2: ENHRY and SYGVKD. CDR3 sequence (DNA): TGTGCCACGGCTTCTAGCGGGAGGTTCGACGAGCAGTACTTC. Its protein product is CATASSGRFDEQYF.

This clonotype was counted a few times. The chain employs TRBV6-1 and TRBJ2-3; 13 bases match TRBD2. CDR1 and CDR2 from the germline V gene are MNHNS and SASEGT. Germline trimming cut 4 bases from V and 2 bases from J; bases unmatched to any gene: 6. CDR3 length equals 17 residues. CDR3 protein: CASSGKGTSGITDTQYF. Written as DNA, the CDR3 is TGTGCCAGCAGTGGGAAAGGGACTAGCGGGATCACAGATACGCAGTATTTT.

This clonotype was seen at least ten times. This chain uses TRBV6-2 or TRBV6-3 with TRBJ1-6; 7 nucleotides line up with TRBD1. CDR1 is MNHEY and CDR2 is SVGEGT in the germline V gene. J lost 7 bases, V lost 7 bases, and 4 bases had no gene match. The CDR3 length is 13 residues. CDR3 sequence: CASMRQGNSPLHF. CDR3 nucleotides: TGTGCCAGCATGAGACAGGGAAATTCACCCCTCCACTTT.

The rearrangement links TRBV10-2 to TRBJ2-1; D not certain. Deletions cut 2 bases from V and 5 bases from J, with 10 bases between. Germline lookup yields CDR1 WSHSY and CDR2 SAAADI. The CDR3 spans 14 residues. For the CDR3, the DNA is TGCGCCAGCAGTGAGCGTAGGAAGAACAATGAGCAGTTCTTC. Its protein is CASSERRKNNEQFF.

This clonotype was seen a few times. The chain joins TRBV10-3 to TRBJ1-2; tentatively, D is TRBD1 (6 bases). Trimming took off 6 bases at V and 2 bases at J, with 22 bases between the two ends. This CDR3 region has 17 residues. The germline CDR1 and CDR2 sequences are ENHRY and SYGVKD. As DNA, the CDR3 is TGTGCCATCAGGATCTACGGGACACATAATAGCAACTATGGCTACACCTTC. It yields the protein CAIRIYGTHNSNYGYTF.

This clonotype appeared many times. This chain connects TRBV7-9 to TRBJ2-2, with no clear D. The CDR3 contains 15 residues. The ends were cut back, 1 base at V and 4 bases at J, with 10 bases in the middle. From germline, CDR1 is SEHNR and CDR2 FQNEAQ (reference sequence). In DNA, the CDR3 is TGTGCCAGCAGCTTAGTTTATTCGAGCACCGGGGAGCTGTTTTTT. Its translation is CASSLVYSSTGELFF.

This clonotype was seen at least ten times. The chain is built from TRBV5-6 and TRBJ1-1; D gene uncertain. V was trimmed by 4 bases and J by 6 bases, leaving 13 bases between them. This CDR3 has 13 amino acids. The germline gives CDR1 SGHDT, CDR2 YYEEEE. In nucleotides, the CDR3 is TGTGCCAGCAGCCGACGGCAGACCTCTGAAGCTTTCTTT. It specifies CASSRRQTSEAFF.

This sequence joins TRBV6-1 and TRBJ1-1; possibly TRBD1 for D (5 bases). The CDR3 covers 13 residues. Trimming cost V 3 bases and J 7 bases, with 12 bases left between them. Germline values: CDR1 MNHNS, CDR2 SASEGT. For the CDR3, the DNA is TGTGCCAGCAGTGACGGACGACAGCTTGAAGCTTTCTTT. It translates to CASSDGRQLEAFF.

Turning to this clonotype: This clone may be a read error of a much larger clone one base away. V is TRBV5-4 and J is TRBJ2-7, with TRBD2 matching 7 bases. CDR1 and CDR2 (germline): SGHNT, YYREEE (reference sequence). The junction had 11 bases not matched to a gene; V was cut back by 4 bases and J by 4 bases. This CDR3 contains 15 residues. CDR3 sequence reads: CASSPGSGEAYEQYF. In nucleotides, the CDR3 is TGTGCCAGCAGCCCCGGAAGCGGGGAGGCGTACGAGCAGTACTTC.

CDR3 sequence (DNA): TGTGCCACCAGTGACGCCAGACAGGGGGCACTTTCACCCCTCCACTTT. Translation gives CATSDARQGALSPLHF. This chain uses TRBV24-1 with TRBJ1-6; 10 bases are shared with TRBD1. From germline, CDR1 is KGHDR and CDR2 SFDVKD. CDR3 length: 16 amino acids. Losses at the gene ends were 4 bases for V and 9 bases for J; bases not matched to a gene: 8.

The gene calls are TRBV10-3 and TRBJ1-1, with 7 bases identical to TRBD1. V gave up 6 bases and J gave up 3 bases; unmatched junction bases: 10. The CDR3 has 15 residues. The germline V gene encodes CDR1 ENHRY and CDR2 SYGVKD. The CDR3 coding sequence is TGTGCCATCAGGAAACAGGGGAATGAACACACTGAAGCTTTCTTT. Protein product: CAIRKQGNEHTEAFF.

This clonotype came up a few times. This rearrangement joins TRBV18 to TRBJ1-1, with 10 bases matching TRBD1. The CDR3 is 17 residues long. Germline V gene sequence: CDR1 KGHSH, CDR2 LQKENI. After removal of 0 bases from V and 4 bases from J, the junction contained 8 bases not matched to a gene. As DNA, the CDR3 is TGTGCCAGCTCACCACCAGGACAGGGGGAGAGTCGCACTGAAGCTTTCTTT. This translates into CASSPPGQGESRTEAFF. Together with reference TRBV18 and TRBJ1-1, the CDR3 gives the full variable domain: NAGVMQNPRHLVRRRGQEARLRCSPMKGHSHVYWYRQLPEEGLKFMVYLQKENIIDESGMPKERFSAEFPKEGPSILRIQQVVRGDSAAYFCASSPPGQGESRTEAFFGQGTRLTVV.

The chain joins TRBV7-2 to TRBJ2-2, with D possibly matching TRBD1 (5 bases). CDR1 is SGHTA and CDR2 is FQGNSA in the germline V gene. V was trimmed by 5 bases and J by 7 bases, leaving 11 bases between them. This CDR3 comprises 13 residues. The CDR3 bases are TGTGCCAGCAGCGCCTGGGGCTACGGGGAGCTGTTTTTT. It specifies CASSAWGYGELFF.

This clonotype was seen at least ten times. The chain combines TRBV19 with TRBJ2-2; D unclear. This CDR3 region has 12 residues. The V gene's germline CDR1 is LNHDA and CDR2 SQIVND (reference sequence). Trimming removed 7 bases at V and 2 bases at J, with 5 bases between. CDR3 sequence reads: CASTLNTGELFF. The CDR3 bases are TGTGCCAGTACTCTTAACACCGGGGAGCTGTTTTTT.

V gene TRBV4-1 combines with J gene TRBJ2-7; no definite D call. The CDR3 runs 13 residues. Germline V gives CDR1 MGHRA, CDR2 YSYEKL. Trimming cost V 1 base and J 3 bases, with 7 bases left between them. The CDR3 nucleotides read TGCGCCAGCAGCCAAGCGAAAGACTACGAGCAGTACTTC. Protein: CASSQAKDYEQYF.

The chain joins TRBV5-6 to TRBJ1-2; TRBD1 agrees at 9 bases. CDR3 length: 14 residues. After removal of 6 bases from V and 8 bases from J, the junction contained 11 bases not matched to a gene. The germline CDR1 and CDR2 sequences are SGHDT and YYEEEE. The DNA of the CDR3 is TGTGCCAGCAAACTGAAGAGGACAGGGGAAGGCTACACCTTC. Translating it yields CASKLKRTGEGYTF.

In this sample, this clonotype turned up many times. The chain couples TRBV5-6 to TRBJ1-2; 7 bases fit TRBD1. This CDR3 comprises 15 residues. V trimming: 3 bases; J trimming: 7 bases; junction bases outside the gene matches: 12. In germline, CDR1 is SGHDT, CDR2 YYEEEE. Written as DNA, the CDR3 is TGTGCCAGCAGCTCACCGGGGACAGCAGGTAGTGGCTACACCTTC. This sequence encodes CASSSPGTAGSGYTF.

V usage is TRBV2 and J usage is TRBJ1-3; 8 bases agree with TRBD1. Germline CDR1 SNHLY, CDR2 FYNNEI. The CDR3 totals 22 residues. The V and J ends lost 2 bases and 2 bases, in that order; junction bases with no gene match: 23. The CDR3 nucleotides are TGTGCCAGCAGTGAACCTTGGACCGTCGGTGGGCAGGGGGCGTCCGCTGGAAACACCATATATTTT. Residues: CASSEPWTVGGQGASAGNTIYF. The variable domain in full, completed from reference TRBV2 and TRBJ1-3, reads EPEVTQTPSHQVTQMGQEVILRCVPISNHLYFYWYRQILGQKVEFLVSFYNNEISEKSEIFDDQFSVERPDGSNFTLKIRSTKLEDSAMYFCASSEPWTVGGQGASAGNTIYFGEGSWLTVV.

This clonotype was picked up a small number of times. The chain is built from TRBV7-9 and TRBJ1-1, with D possibly matching TRBD1 (5 bases). The germline V and J ends were trimmed by 5 bases and 1 base, with 8 bases remaining between them. This CDR3 is built from 13 residues. Germline loops: CDR1 SEHNR, CDR2 FQNEAQ (reference sequence). The CDR3 DNA is TGTGCCAGCAGCGTGACAGCGAACACTGAAGCTTTCTTT. Translation: CASSVTANTEAFF.

The sample holds many counts of this clonotype. The CDR3 nucleotides are TGTGCCAGCAGTTACCGGGTTAGGAGTAATTCACCCCTCCACTTT. It encodes CASSYRVRSNSPLHF. The rearrangement joins TRBV6-5 to TRBJ1-6; D gene ambiguous. This CDR3 spans 15 amino acids. From germline, CDR1 is MNHEY and CDR2 SVGAGI. V gave up 2 bases and J gave up 6 bases, with 11 bases separating them.

This sequence joins TRBV10-3 and TRBJ2-2; no firm D call. The CDR3 covers 13 residues. Trimming stripped 2 bases from V and 11 bases from J, with 12 bases between. CDR1 is ENHRY, CDR2 SYGVKD, per germline. This chain's CDR3 is CAISERDLDELFF. In nucleotides, the CDR3 is TGTGCCATCAGTGAGAGGGATCTCGATGAGCTGTTTTTT.

As regards this clonotype: Sequence at one end of the junction differs from germline and may be a read error. This rearrangement joins TRBV7-7 to TRBJ2-5; tentatively, D is TRBD1 (6 bases). The CDR3 is 13 residues long. Per the germline V gene, CDR1 is SSHAT and CDR2 is FNYEAQ (reference sequence). The CDR3: CASSQDRKETQYF. The CDR3 DNA follows: TGTGCTAGCAGCCAGGACAGAAAAGAGACCCAGTACTTC.

Points on this clonotype: This clone may be a read error of a much larger clone one base away. This chain joins TRBV20-1 and TRBJ1-1, with D possibly matching TRBD1 (6 bases). The CDR3 runs to 13 residues. Germline CDR1 DFQATT, CDR2 SNEGSKA (reference sequence). As DNA, the CDR3 is TGCAGCACCTCGGGACACCGGAACACTGGAGCTTTCTTT. Translating gives CSTSGHRNTGAFF.

There are a few counts of this clonotype. This rearrangement joins TRBV12-5 to TRBJ1-1; TRBD1 matches at 8 bases. Germline lookup yields CDR1 LGHNT and CDR2 FRNRAP. This CDR3 is built from 13 residues. J was trimmed by 11 bases and V by 0 bases; bases with no gene match: 5. The CDR3 DNA sequence: TGTGCTAGTGGTTTGGTTTCGGACAGGGCCGCTTTCTTT. It codes for CASGLVSDRAAFF. Using reference TRBV12-5 and TRBJ1-1 for the parts outside the CDR3, the full variable domain is DARVTQTPRHKVTEMGQEVTMRCQPILGHNTVFWYRQTMMQGLELLAYFRNRAPLDDSGMPKDRFSAEMPDATLATLKIQPSEPRDSAVYFCASGLVSDRAAFFGQGTRLTVV.

V is TRBV20-1 and J is TRBJ2-5; unclear D gene. Germline CDR1 DFQATT, CDR2 SNEGSKA (reference sequence). Between the trimmed V and J ends, which lost 6 bases and 2 bases, there was a span of 13 bases. The CDR3 extends over 13 amino acids. CDR3 protein: CSARSFGQETQYF. The CDR3 region has the DNA TGCAGTGCCAGGAGTTTTGGGCAAGAGACCCAGTACTTC.